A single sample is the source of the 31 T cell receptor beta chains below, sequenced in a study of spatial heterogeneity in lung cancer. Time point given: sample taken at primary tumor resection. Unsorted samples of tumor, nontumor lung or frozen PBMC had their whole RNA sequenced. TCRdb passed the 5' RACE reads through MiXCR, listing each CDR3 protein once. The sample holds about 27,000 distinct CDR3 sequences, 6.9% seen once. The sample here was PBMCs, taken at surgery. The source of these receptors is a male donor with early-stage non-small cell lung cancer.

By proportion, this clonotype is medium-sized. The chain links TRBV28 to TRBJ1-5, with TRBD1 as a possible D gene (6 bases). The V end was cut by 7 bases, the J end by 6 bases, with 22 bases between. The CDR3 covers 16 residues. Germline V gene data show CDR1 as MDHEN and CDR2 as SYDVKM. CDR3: CASTVQRTAGGQPQHF. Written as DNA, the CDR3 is TGTGCCAGCACCGTTCAGCGGACAGCGGGTGGTCAGCCCCAGCATTTT. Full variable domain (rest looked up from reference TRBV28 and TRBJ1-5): DVKVTQSSRYLVKRTGEKVFLECVQDMDHENMFWYRQDPGLGLRLIYFSYDVKMKEKGDIPEGYSVSREKKERFSLILESASTNQTSMYLCASTVQRTAGGQPQHFGDGTRLSIL.

The CDR3 nucleotides read TGTGCCAGCAGCCAAGGCGGGACACAGCAGTTCTTC. Protein: CASSQGGTQQFF. The V call is TRBV3-1, the J call TRBJ2-1; possibly TRBD1 or TRBD2 for D (6 bases each). Germline CDR1 LGHDT, CDR2 YNNKEL (reference sequence). This CDR3 contains 12 residues. Trimming removed 1 base from V and 11 bases from J, with 9 bases in between.

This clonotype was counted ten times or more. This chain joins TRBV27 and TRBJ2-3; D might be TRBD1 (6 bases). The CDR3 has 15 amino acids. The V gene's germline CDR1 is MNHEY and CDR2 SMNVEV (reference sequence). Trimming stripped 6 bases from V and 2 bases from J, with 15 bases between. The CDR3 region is CASSYRDPFTDTQYF. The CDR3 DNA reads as TGTGCCAGCAGCTACAGGGATCCCTTCACAGATACGCAGTATTTT.

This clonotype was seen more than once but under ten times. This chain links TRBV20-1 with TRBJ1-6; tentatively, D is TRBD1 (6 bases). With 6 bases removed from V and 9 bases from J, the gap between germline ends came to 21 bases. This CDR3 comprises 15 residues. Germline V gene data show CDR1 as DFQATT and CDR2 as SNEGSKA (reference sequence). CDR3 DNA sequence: TGCAGTGCCCAAACAGGGCTTAAGGAGAGTTCACCCCTCCACTTT. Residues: CSAQTGLKESSPLHF.

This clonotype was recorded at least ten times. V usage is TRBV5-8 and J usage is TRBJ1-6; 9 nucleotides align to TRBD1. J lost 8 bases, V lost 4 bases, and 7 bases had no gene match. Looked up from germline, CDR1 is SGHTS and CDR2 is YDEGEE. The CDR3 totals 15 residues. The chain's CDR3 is CASSPRDRDYSPLHF. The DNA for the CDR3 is TGTGCCAGCAGCCCCCGGGACAGGGATTATTCACCCCTCCACTTT.

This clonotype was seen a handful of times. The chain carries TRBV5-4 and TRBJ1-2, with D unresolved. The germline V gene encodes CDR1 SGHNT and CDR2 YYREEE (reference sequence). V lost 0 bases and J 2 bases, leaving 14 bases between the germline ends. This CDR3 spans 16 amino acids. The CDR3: CASSLAGFSINYGYTF. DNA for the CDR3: TGTGCCAGCAGCTTGGCAGGTTTCTCCATCAACTATGGCTACACCTTC. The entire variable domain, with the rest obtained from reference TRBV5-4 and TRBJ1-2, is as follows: ETGVTQSPTHLIKTRGQQVTLRCSSQSGHNTVSWYQQALGQGPQFIFQYYREEENGRGNFPPRFSGLQFPNYSSELNVNALELDDSALYLCASSLAGFSINYGYTFGSGTRLTVV.

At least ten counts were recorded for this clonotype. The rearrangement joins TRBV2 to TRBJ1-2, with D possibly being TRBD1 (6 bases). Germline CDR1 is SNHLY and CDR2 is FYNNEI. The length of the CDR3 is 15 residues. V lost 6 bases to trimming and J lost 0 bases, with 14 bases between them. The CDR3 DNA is TGTGCCAGCAGGGCGGACAGAGAAGCTAACTATGGCTACACCTTC. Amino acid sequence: CASRADREANYGYTF.

CDR3 residues: CASSFRHRTNYGYTF. For the CDR3, the DNA is TGTGCCAGCAGTTTCCGACACCGTACTAACTATGGCTACACCTTC. V usage is TRBV28 and J usage is TRBJ1-2; D gene ambiguous. V shed 3 bases and J shed 0 bases, with 11 bases lying between them. This CDR3 is built from 15 residues. Per germline, CDR1 MDHEN and CDR2 SYDVKM.

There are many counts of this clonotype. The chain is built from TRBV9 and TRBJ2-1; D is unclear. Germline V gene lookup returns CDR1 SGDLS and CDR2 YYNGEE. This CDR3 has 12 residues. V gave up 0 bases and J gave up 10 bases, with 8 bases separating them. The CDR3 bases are TGTGCCAGCAGCGTAGGGCACGCAGAGCAGTTCTTC. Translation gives CASSVGHAEQFF.

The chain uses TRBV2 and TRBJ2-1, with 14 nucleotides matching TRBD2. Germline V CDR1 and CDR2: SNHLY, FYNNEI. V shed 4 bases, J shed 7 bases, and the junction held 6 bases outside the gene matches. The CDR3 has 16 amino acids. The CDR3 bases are TGTGCCAGCAGTGGGAGGACTAGCGGGGGGAAGAATGAGCAGTTCTTC. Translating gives CASSGRTSGGKNEQFF.

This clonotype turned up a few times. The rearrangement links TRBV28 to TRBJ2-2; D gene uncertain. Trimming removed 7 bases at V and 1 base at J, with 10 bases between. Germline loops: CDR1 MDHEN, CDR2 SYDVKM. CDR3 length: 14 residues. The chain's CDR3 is CASKGRENTGELFF. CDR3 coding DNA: TGTGCCAGCAAAGGTCGAGAGAACACCGGGGAGCTGTTTTTT.

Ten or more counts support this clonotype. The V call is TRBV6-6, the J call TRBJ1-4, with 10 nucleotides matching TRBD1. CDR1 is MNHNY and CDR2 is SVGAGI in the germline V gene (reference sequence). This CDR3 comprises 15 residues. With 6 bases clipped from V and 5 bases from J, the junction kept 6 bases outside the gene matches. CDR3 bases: TGTGCCAGCAGGGCACCGGGACAGGGGAATGAAAAACTGTTTTTT. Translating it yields CASRAPGQGNEKLFF.

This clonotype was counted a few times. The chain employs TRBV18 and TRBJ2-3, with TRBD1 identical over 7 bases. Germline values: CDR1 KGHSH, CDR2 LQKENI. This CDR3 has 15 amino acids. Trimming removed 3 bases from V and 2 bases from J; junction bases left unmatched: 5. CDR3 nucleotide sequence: TGTGCCAGCTCACCGGGGACAGTGAACACAGATACGCAGTATTTT. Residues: CASSPGTVNTDTQYF.

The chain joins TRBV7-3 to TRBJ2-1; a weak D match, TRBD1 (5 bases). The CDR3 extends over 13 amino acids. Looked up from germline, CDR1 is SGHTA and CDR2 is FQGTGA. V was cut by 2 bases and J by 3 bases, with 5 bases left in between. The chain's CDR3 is CASSLDSYNEQFF. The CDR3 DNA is TGTGCCAGCAGCTTAGACAGCTACAATGAGCAGTTCTTC.

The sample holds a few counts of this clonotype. As DNA, the CDR3 is TGTGCCAGCAGTTCATCAACAGTCTACGAGCAGTACGTC. Residues: CASSSSTVYEQYV. J is TRBJ2-7 and V is TRBV6-6; D uncertain. V was pared by 4 bases and J by 3 bases, with 10 bases between. Germline V lookup: CDR1 MNHNY, CDR2 SVGAGI (reference sequence). The CDR3 contains 13 residues.

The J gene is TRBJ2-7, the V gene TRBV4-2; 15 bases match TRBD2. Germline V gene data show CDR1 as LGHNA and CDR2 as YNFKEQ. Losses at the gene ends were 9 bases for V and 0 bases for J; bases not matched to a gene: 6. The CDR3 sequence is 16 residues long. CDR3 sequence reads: CASGGLAGGSSYEQYF. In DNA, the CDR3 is TGTGCCAGTGGGGGACTAGCGGGAGGAAGCTCCTACGAGCAGTACTTC.

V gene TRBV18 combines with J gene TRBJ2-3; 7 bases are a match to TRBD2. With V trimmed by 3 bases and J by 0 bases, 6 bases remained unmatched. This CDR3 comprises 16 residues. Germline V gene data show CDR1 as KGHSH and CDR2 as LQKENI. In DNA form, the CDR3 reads TGTGCCAGCTCACCCAATAGCGGGCTTAGCACAGATACGCAGTATTTT. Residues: CASSPNSGLSTDTQYF. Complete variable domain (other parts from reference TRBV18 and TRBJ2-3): NAGVMQNPRHLVRRRGQEARLRCSPMKGHSHVYWYRQLPEEGLKFMVYLQKENIIDESGMPKERFSAEFPKEGPSILRIQQVVRGDSAAYFCASSPNSGLSTDTQYFGPGTRLTVL.

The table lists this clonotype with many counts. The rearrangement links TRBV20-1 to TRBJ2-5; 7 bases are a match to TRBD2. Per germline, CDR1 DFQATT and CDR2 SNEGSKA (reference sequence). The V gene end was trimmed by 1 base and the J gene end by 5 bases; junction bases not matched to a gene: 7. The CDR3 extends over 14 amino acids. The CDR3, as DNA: TGCAGTGCTAGAGCCGGCGGGAGTCGGGAGACCCAGTACTTC. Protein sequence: CSARAGGSRETQYF.

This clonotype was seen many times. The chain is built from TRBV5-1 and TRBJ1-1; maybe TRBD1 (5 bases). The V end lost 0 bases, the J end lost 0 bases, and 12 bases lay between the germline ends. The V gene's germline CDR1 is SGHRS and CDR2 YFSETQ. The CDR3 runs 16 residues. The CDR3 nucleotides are TGCGCCAGCAGCTTGGACAGGCGACCTATGAACACTGAAGCTTTCTTT. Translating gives CASSLDRRPMNTEAFF.

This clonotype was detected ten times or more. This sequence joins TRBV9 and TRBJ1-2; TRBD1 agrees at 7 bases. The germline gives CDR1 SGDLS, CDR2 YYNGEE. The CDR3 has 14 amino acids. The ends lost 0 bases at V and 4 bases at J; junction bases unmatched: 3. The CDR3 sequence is CASSVEGTAYGYTF. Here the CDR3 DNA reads TGTGCCAGCAGCGTAGAAGGGACAGCCTATGGCTACACCTTC.

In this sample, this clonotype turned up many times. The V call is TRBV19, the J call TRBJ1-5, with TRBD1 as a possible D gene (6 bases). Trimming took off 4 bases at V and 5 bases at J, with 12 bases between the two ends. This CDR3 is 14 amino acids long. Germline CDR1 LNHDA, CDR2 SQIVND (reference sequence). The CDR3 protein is CASSNRGRDQPQHF. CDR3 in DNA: TGTGCCAGTAGTAACCGGGGGCGAGATCAGCCCCAGCATTTT.

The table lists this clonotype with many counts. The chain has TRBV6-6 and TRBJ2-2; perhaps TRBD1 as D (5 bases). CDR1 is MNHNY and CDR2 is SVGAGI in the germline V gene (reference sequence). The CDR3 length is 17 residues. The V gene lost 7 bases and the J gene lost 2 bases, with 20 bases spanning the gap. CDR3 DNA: TGTGCCAGCACAGACCCCCAGGGTTTTGGTAACACCGGGGAGCTGTTTTTT. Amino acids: CASTDPQGFGNTGELFF.

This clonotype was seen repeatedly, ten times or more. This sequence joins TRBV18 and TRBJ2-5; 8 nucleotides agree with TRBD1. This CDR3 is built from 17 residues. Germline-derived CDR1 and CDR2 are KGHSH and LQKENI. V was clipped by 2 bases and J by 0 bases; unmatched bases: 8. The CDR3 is CASSPGFGRGHQETQYF. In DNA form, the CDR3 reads TGTGCCAGCTCACCAGGCTTCGGCAGGGGGCACCAAGAGACCCAGTACTTC.

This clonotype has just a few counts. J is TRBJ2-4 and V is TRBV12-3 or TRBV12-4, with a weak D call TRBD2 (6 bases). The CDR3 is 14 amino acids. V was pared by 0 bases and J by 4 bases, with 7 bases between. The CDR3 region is CASSLAGLKNIQYF. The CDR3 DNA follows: TGTGCCAGCAGTTTAGCAGGACTAAAAAACATTCAGTACTTC.

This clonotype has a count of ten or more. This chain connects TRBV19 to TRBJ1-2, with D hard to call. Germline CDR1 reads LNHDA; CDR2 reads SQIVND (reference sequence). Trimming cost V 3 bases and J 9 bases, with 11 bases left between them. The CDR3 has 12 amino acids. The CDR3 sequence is CASSISTGSYTF. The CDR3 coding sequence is TGTGCCAGTAGTATCTCGACGGGTAGCTACACCTTC.

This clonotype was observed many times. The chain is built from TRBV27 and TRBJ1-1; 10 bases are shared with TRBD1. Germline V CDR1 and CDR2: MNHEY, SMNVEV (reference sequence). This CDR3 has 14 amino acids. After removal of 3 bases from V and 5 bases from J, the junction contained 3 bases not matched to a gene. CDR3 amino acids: CASSFRGQGTEAFF. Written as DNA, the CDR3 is TGTGCCAGCAGTTTCCGGGGACAGGGGACTGAAGCTTTCTTT.

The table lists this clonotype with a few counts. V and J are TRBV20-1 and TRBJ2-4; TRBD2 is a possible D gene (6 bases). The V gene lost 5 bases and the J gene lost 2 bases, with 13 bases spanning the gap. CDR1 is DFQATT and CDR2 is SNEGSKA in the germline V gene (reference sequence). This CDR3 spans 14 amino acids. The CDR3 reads CSAQELATKNIQYF. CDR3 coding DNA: TGCAGTGCTCAGGAACTAGCAACCAAAAACATTCAGTACTTC.

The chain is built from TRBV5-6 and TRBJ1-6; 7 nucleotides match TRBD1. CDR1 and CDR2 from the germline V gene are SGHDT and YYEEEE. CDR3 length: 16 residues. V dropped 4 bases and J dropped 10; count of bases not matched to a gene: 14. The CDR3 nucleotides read TGTGCCAGCAGCCCCTCGGAGCGACAGGGATACTCACCCCTCCACTTT. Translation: CASSPSERQGYSPLHF.

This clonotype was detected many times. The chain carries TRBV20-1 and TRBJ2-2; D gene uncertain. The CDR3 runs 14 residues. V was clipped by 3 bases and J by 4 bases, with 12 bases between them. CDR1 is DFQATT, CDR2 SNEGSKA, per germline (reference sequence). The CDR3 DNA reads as TGCAGTGCTAGGGCCCCGGCTGGCACCGGGGAGCTGTTTTTT. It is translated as CSARAPAGTGELFF.

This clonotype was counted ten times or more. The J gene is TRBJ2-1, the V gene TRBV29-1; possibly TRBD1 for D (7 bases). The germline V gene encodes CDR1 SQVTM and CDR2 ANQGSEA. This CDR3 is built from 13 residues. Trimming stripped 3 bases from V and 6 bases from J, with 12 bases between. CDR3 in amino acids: CSVEGGQINEQFF. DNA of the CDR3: TGCAGCGTTGAGGGGGGACAGATCAATGAGCAGTTCTTC.

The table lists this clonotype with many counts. The CDR3 region has the DNA TGTGCCAGCAGTAAAACAGCGTATAATTCACCCCTCCACTTT. Amino acids: CASSKTAYNSPLHF. The J gene is TRBJ1-6, the V gene TRBV25-1; D not resolved. Germline V gene lookup returns CDR1 MGHDK and CDR2 SYGVNS. This CDR3 has 14 amino acids. V lost 5 bases, J lost 4 bases, and 9 bases lay in between.